These 14 T cell receptor beta chains were sequenced from one sample in a study of read filtering for tumor transcriptome and immune sequencing. From roughly 0.4 ug of RNA, a library with molecular barcoded alpha/delta and beta/gamma adaptors was made. TCRdb used MiXCR to reprocess the reads, holding one entry per CDR3 protein. The table shows about 37,000 distinct CDR3 sequences, with 10% to 15% occurring only once. The specimen sequenced was a population of CD138-negative cells sorted from bone marrow. All receptors derive from a donor at least 40 years old with multiple myeloma.

This clonotype was seen repeatedly, ten times or more. The chain uses TRBV11-2 and TRBJ2-7, with 7 positions matching TRBD1. The CDR3 has 14 residues. Losses at the gene ends were 3 bases for V and 3 bases for J; bases not matched to a gene: 5. Germline V CDR1 and CDR2: SGHAT, FQNNGV. CDR3 DNA sequence: TGTGCCAGCAGCTTCGTCCGGGACAGCTACGAGCAGTACTTC. As protein: CASSFVRDSYEQYF.

This clonotype has ten or more counts. V usage is TRBV3-1 and J usage is TRBJ2-7, with unresolved D. The CDR3 spans 12 residues. Germline CDR1 is LGHDT and CDR2 is YNNKEL (reference sequence). The germline V and J ends were trimmed by 2 bases and 1 base, with 3 bases remaining between them. The CDR3 is CASSQSSYEQYF. The CDR3 coding sequence is TGTGCCAGCAGCCAATCATCCTACGAGCAGTACTTC.

This clonotype was counted many times. This may come from a read error, since a much larger clone is one base off. CDR3 loop: CASSRGQLNTEAFF. The CDR3 DNA follows: TGTGCCAGCAGCCGGGGACAGCTGAACACTGAAGCTTTCTTT. The chain links TRBV5-4 to TRBJ1-1; 7 positions agree with TRBD1. From germline, CDR1 is SGHNT and CDR2 YYREEE (reference sequence). The CDR3 runs to 14 residues. V lost 4 bases, J lost 0 bases, and 3 bases stayed unmatched.

This clonotype was recorded many times. The chain uses TRBV7-9 and TRBJ2-1; tentative D call: TRBD2 (6 bases). The germline CDR1 and CDR2 sequences are SEHNR and FQNEAQ (reference sequence). Trimming cost V 5 bases and J 0 bases, with 14 bases left between them. This CDR3 region has 16 residues. DNA for the CDR3: TGTGCCAGCAGCCGCACGCGGGGCGGCTCCTACAATGAGCAGTTCTTC. Its translation is CASSRTRGGSYNEQFF.

This clonotype has at least ten counts. The chain is built from TRBV5-4 and TRBJ2-1; a weak D match, TRBD2 (6 bases). The CDR3 length is 15 residues. V gave up 4 bases and J gave up 3 bases, with 14 bases separating them. Germline V gene sequence: CDR1 SGHNT, CDR2 YYREEE (reference sequence). The CDR3 loop is CASSAGLADYNEQFF. CDR3 nucleotide sequence: TGTGCCAGCAGCGCCGGCTTAGCGGACTACAATGAGCAGTTCTTC.

The sample holds many counts of this clonotype. This chain links TRBV10-3 with TRBJ1-1; D may be TRBD1 (5 bases). The germline gives CDR1 ENHRY, CDR2 SYGVKD. CDR3 length: 17 residues. Trimming stripped 5 bases from V and 0 bases from J, with 19 bases between. The CDR3 protein is CAISPIQVWDLNTEAFF. Here the CDR3 DNA reads TGTGCCATCAGTCCTATACAGGTCTGGGATTTGAACACTGAAGCTTTCTTT.

This clonotype was seen ten or more times. The CDR3 DNA reads as TGTGCCAGCAGGCGGGGGACAGGCAACACTGAAGCTTTCTTT. As protein: CASRRGTGNTEAFF. The chain couples TRBV12-3 or TRBV12-4 to TRBJ1-1, with 8 positions matching TRBD1. This CDR3 spans 14 amino acids. The J segment lost 2 bases and the V segment lost 6 bases, leaving 5 bases of the junction unmatched.

Many counts were recorded for this clonotype. The rearrangement links TRBV2 to TRBJ1-2, with D unresolved. The CDR3 spans 14 residues. Per germline, CDR1 SNHLY and CDR2 FYNNEI. V gave up 5 bases and J gave up 4 bases, with 14 bases separating them. CDR3 amino acids: CASSPSGVGYGYTF. CDR3 bases: TGTGCCAGCAGTCCCTCCGGGGTGGGCTATGGCTACACCTTC.

This clonotype was seen a few times. The CDR3 is CASSLTGDGNTIYF. DNA for the CDR3: TGTGCCAGCAGCCTTACAGGGGATGGAAACACCATATATTTT. The chain is built from TRBV7-9 and TRBJ1-3, with 7 positions matching TRBD1. The CDR3 sequence is 14 residues long. V lost 5 bases, J lost 3 bases, and 4 bases stayed unmatched. CDR1 is SEHNR, CDR2 FQNEAQ, per germline (reference sequence).

This clonotype was counted only a few times. With a much larger clone just one base away, this may be a read error. This chain connects TRBV29-1 to TRBJ2-7; 9 positions agree with TRBD1. After removal of 4 bases from V and 7 bases from J, the junction contained 11 bases not matched to a gene. Germline loops: CDR1 SQVTM, CDR2 ANQGSEA. The length of the CDR3 is 14 residues. The CDR3 DNA follows: TGCAGCGTTGCTTTGGGACAGGGCTTTGGGGAGCAGTACTTC. This gives the protein CSVALGQGFGEQYF.

In its sample, this clonotype was seen many times. This may come from a read error, since a much larger clone is one base off. The chain has TRBV20-1 and TRBJ2-1; perhaps D is TRBD1 or TRBD2 (6 bases each). Per germline, CDR1 DFQATT and CDR2 SNEGSKA (reference sequence). The CDR3 length is 14 residues. The CDR3 protein is CGALPGGASDEQFF. DNA of the CDR3: TGCGGTGCTCTTCCCGGGGGCGCTTCGGATGAGCAGTTCTTC.

This clonotype has ten or more counts. The V gene is TRBV28, the J gene TRBJ2-2, with 9 bases matching TRBD1. Germline trimming cut 2 bases from V and 15 bases from J; bases unmatched to any gene: 7. CDR3 size: 13 residues. Germline V CDR1 and CDR2: MDHEN, SYDVKM. CDR3 in amino acids: CASSLRTGVPMFF. The DNA of the CDR3 is TGTGCCAGCAGTTTAAGGACAGGGGTCCCTATGTTTTTT.

This clonotype was counted ten times or more. This chain links TRBV29-1 with TRBJ2-1; possible D gene TRBD1, 6 bases. V was cut by 5 bases and J by 9 bases, with 17 bases left in between. The V gene's germline CDR1 is SQVTM and CDR2 ANQGSEA. The CDR3 loop spans 13 amino acids. CDR3: CSVRGQGAVEQFF. CDR3 DNA: TGCAGCGTTCGGGGACAAGGTGCGGTTGAGCAGTTCTTC.

This clonotype was seen at least ten times. This chain joins TRBV20-1 and TRBJ1-4; D is ambiguous. The CDR3 consists of 10 residues. CDR1 DFQATT and CDR2 SNEGSKA come from the germline V gene (reference sequence). With 3 bases removed from V and 4 bases from J, the gap between germline ends came to 0 bases. CDR3 nucleotide sequence: TGCAGTGCTAGTAATGAAAAACTGTTTTTT. This codes for CSASNEKLFF.